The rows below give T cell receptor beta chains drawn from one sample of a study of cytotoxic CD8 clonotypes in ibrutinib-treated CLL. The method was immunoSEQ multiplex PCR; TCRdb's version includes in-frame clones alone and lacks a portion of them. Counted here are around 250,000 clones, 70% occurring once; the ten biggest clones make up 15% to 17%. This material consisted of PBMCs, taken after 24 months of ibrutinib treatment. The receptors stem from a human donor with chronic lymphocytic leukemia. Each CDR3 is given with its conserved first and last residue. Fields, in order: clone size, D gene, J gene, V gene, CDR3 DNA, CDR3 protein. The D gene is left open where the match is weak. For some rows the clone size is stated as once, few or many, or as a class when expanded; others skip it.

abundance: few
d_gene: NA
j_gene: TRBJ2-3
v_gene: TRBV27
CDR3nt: TGTGCCAGCAGTTTACCAACCGATACGCAGTATTTT
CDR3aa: CASSLPTDTQYF

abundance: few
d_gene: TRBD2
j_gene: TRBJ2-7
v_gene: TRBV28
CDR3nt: TGTGCCAGCAGCCCCTTAGCGGGCATAACCTACGAGCAGTACTTC
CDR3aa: CASSPLAGITYEQYF

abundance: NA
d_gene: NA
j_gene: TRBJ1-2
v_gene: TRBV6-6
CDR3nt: TGTGCCAGCAGCCCTCTCGCCGGCTACACCTTC
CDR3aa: CASSPLAGYTF

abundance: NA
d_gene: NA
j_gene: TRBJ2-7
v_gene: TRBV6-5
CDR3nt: TGTGCCAGCAGCCCCTCTGGGCTAGCGCACTACGAGCAGTACTTC
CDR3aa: CASSPSGLAHYEQYF

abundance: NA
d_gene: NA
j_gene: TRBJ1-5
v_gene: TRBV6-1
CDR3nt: TGTGCCAGCAGTGAAGGGGGCAGGGGACGGCAGCCCCAGCATTTT
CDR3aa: CASSEGGRGRQPQHF

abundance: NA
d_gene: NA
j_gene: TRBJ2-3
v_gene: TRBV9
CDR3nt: TGTGCCAGCAGCGAGCAAAAGGCCGGAGTTGACGGTACGCAGTATTTT
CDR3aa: CASSEQKAGVDGTQYF

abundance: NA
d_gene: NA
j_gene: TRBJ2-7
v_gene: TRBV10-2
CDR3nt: TGCGCCAGCCTGTTCAAGCGTGGATCCTACGAGCAGTACTTC
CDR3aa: CASLFKRGSYEQYF

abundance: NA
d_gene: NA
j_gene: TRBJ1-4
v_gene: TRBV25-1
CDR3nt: TGTGCCAGCAGTGAATATGGGGGTTCGGATGAAAAACTGTTTTTT
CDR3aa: CASSEYGGSDEKLFF

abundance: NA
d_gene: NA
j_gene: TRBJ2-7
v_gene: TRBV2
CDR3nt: TGTGCCAGCAGTGGGCAGGAAAGCTCCTACGAGCAGTACTTC
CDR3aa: CASSGQESSYEQYF

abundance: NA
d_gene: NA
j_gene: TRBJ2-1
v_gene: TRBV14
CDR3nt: TGTGCCAGCAGCCAAGTGCGTGGGGGATGGGGCGACAATGAGCAGTTCTTC
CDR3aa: CASSQVRGGWGDNEQFF

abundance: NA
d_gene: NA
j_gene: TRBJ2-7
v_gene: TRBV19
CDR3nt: TGTGCCAGTAGTATGGGGAGCCCCTACGAGCAGTACTTC
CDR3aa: CASSMGSPYEQYF

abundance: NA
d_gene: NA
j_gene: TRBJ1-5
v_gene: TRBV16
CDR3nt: TGTGCCAGCAGCCAATCTGGCGACACCCATAGCAATCAGCCCCAGCATTTT
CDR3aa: CASSQSGDTHSNQPQHF

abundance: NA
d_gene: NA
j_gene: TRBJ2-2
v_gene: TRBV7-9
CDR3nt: TGTGCCAGCAGCTCCCAACTGTTTGCCGGGGAGCTGTTTTTT
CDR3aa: CASSSQLFAGELFF

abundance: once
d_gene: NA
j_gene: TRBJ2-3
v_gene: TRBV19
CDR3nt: TGTGCCAGTAGTCCCCACAGCCAAAGCACAGATACGCAGTATTTT
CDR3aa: CASSPHSQSTDTQYF

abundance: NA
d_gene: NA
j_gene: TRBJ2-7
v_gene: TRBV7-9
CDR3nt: TGTGCCAGCAGCTTTGAGGGATACGAGCAGTACTTC
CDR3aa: CASSFEGYEQYF

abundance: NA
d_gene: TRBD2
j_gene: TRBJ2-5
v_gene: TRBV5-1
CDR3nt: TGCGCCAGCAGCTACCGGGGAGGGGCGGAGACCCAGTACTTC
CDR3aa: CASSYRGGAETQYF

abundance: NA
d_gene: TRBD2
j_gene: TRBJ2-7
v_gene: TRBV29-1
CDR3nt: TGCAGCGTTCACGAGGGAGGGGTTGCGGGCGAGCAGTACTTC
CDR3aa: CSVHEGGVAGEQYF

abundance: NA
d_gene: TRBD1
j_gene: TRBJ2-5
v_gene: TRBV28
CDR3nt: TGTGCCAGCAGCAAGACAGGGGACGGTGTAGAGACCCAGTACTTC
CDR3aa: CASSKTGDGVETQYF

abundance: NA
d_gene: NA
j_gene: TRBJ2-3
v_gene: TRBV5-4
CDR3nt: TGTGCCAGCAGTCAGACTAGTATTGATACGCAGTATTTT
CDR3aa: CASSQTSIDTQYF

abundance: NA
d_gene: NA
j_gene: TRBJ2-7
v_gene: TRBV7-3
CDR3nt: TGTGCCAGCAGCTCCCGCGGGGAGGCCACCGACGAGCAGTACTTC
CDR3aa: CASSSRGEATDEQYF

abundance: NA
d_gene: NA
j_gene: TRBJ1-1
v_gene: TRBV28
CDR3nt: TGTGCCAGCGACGCCCCCTGGACGGTGAACACTGAAGCTTTCTTT
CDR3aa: CASDAPWTVNTEAFF

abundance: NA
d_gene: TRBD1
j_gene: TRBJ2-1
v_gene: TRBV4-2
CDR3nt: TGTGCCAGCAGCCAAGAAGGGACAGGGGTTTACAATGAGCAGTTCTTC
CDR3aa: CASSQEGTGVYNEQFF

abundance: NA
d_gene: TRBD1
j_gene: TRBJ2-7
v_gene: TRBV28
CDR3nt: TGTGCCAGCAGTTCCGGGACAGGATACGAGCAGTACTTC
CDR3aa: CASSSGTGYEQYF

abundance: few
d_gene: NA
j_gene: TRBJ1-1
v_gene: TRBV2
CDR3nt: TGTGCCAGCAGACGGTCCTTTTGGGACTCTGAAGCTTTCTTT
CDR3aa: CASRRSFWDSEAFF

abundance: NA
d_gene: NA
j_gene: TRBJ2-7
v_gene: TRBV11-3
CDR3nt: TGTGCCAGCAGCCCGGGACACTCCTACGAGCAGTACTTC
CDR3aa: CASSPGHSYEQYF

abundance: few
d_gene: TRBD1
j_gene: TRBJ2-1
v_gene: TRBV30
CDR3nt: TGTGCCTGGAGTAACGAGCGGACAGGGGGCGCAAACAATGAGCAGTTCTTC
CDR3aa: CAWSNERTGGANNEQFF

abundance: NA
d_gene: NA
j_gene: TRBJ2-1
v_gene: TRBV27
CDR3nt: TGTGCCAGTACAGAGCTATCGAGCTCCTACAATGAGCAGTTCTTC
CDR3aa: CASTELSSSYNEQFF

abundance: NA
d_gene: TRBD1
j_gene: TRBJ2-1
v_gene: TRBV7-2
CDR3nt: TGTGCCAGCAGAGGACAGGGTTGGGGGAATGAGCAGTTCTTC
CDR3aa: CASRGQGWGNEQFF

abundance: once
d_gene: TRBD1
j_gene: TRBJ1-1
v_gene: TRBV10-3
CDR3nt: TGTGCCATCAGAAAACAGGGGATGAACACTGAAGCTTTCTTT
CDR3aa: CAIRKQGMNTEAFF

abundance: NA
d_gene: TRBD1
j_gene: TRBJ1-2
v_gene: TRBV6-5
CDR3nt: TGTGCCAGCAGGCCCGGGACAGGGGTTGCCTATGGCTACACCTTC
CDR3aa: CASRPGTGVAYGYTF

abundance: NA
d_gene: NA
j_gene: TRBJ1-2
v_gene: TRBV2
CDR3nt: TGTGCCAGCGGCCGGGAACCCCGGGGACCTGGCTACACCTTC
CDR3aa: CASGREPRGPGYTF

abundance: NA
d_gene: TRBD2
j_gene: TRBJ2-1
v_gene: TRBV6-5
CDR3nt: TGTGCCAGCACCCTGACTAGCGGGCCCTACAATGAGCAGTTCTTC
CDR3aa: CASTLTSGPYNEQFF

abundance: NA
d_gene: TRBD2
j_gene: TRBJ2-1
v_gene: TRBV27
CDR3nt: TGTGCCAGCAGCCCTCCGGGACTAGCGGGAGGTGAGGAGCAGTTCTTC
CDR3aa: CASSPPGLAGGEEQFF

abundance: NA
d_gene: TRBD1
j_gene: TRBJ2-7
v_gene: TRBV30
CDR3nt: TGTGCCTGGGTCAGACAGGGTTTATCCTACGAGCAGTACTTC
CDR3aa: CAWVRQGLSYEQYF

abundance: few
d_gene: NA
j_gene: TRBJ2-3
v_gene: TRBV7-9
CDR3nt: TGTGCCAGCGGCACACGTTATCCAGATACGCAGTATTTT
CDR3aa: CASGTRYPDTQYF

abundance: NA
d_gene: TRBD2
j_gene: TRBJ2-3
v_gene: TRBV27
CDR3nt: TGTGCCAGCAGCTTGGGAGGGAGGGGTTTGGATACGCAGTATTTT
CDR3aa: CASSLGGRGLDTQYF

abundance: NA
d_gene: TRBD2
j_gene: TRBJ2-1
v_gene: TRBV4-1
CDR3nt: TGCGCCAGCAGCCAAGTGGGCCTAGCGGGAAACAATGAGCAGTTCTTC
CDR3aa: CASSQVGLAGNNEQFF

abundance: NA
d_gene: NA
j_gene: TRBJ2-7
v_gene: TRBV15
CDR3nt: TGTGCCACCAGCATAGGAGGGACCGCGAGCTACGAGCAGTACTTC
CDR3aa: CATSIGGTASYEQYF

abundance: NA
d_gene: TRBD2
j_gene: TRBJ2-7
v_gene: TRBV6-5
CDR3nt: TGTGCCAGCAGCCGAGGACTAGCGGACTACGAGCAGTACTTC
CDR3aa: CASSRGLADYEQYF

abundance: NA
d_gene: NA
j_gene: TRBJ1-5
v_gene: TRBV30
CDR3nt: TGTGCCTGGAGTGACAGGAATCAGCCCCAGCATTTT
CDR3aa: CAWSDRNQPQHF

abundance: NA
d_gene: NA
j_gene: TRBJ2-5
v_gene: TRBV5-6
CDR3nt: TGTGCCAGCAGCCTCTCAGGGCTGGAGACCCAGTACTTC
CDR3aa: CASSLSGLETQYF

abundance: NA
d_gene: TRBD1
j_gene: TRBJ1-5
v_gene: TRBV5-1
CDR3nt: TGCGCCAGCAGCTTCTTACAGGGGCCAGGTCAGCCCCAGCATTTT
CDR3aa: CASSFLQGPGQPQHF

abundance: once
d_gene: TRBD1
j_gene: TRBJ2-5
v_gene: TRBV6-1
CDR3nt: TGTGCCAGCAGAGCTCCCACAGGGGGCCATGTGACCCAGTACTTC
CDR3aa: CASRAPTGGHVTQYF

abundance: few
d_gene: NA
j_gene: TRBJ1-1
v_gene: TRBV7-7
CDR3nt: TGTGCTAGCAGTTCCGAACTGAACACTGAAGCTTTCTTT
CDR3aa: CASSSELNTEAFF

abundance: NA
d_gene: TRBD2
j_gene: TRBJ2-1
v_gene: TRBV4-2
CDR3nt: TGTGCCAGCAGCAAACTAGCGGGAGGGCCGGATGAGCAGTTCTTC
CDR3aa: CASSKLAGGPDEQFF

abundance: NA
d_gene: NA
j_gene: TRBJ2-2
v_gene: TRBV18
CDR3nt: TGTGCCAGCTCACCCAGGCAGTCTGCCGGGGAGCTGTTTTTT
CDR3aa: CASSPRQSAGELFF

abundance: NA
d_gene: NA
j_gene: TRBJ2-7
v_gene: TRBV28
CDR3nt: TGTGCCAGCAGTCCAGACGACTACGAGCAGTACTTC
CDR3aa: CASSPDDYEQYF

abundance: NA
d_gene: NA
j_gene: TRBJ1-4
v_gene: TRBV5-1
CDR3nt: TGCGCCAGCGCCTGGGGAGGGGAGCATGAAAAACTGTTTTTT
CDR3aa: CASAWGGEHEKLFF

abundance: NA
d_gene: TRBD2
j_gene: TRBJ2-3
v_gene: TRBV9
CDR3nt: TGTGCCAGCAGCGTTAGCGGGTTGGAGGGAGATACGCAGTATTTT
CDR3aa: CASSVSGLEGDTQYF

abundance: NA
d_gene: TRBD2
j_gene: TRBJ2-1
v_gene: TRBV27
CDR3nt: TGTGCCAGCAGTTCCCCCGGGGGGGTGCAGTTCTTC
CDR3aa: CASSSPGGVQFF

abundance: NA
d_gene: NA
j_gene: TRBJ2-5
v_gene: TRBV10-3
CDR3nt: TGTGCCATCAGTGAGTCGATAAGTACCCAAGAGACCCAGTACTTC
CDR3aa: CAISESISTQETQYF

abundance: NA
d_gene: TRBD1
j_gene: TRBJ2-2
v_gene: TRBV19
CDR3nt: TGTGCCAGTAGCCCGGGGGCCGGGACAGGGTCGACCGGGGAGCTGTTTTTT
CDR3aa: CASSPGAGTGSTGELFF

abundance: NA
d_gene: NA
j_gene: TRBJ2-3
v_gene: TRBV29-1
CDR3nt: TGCAGCGTTGAAAGTACGGGACATAGCACAGATACGCAGTATTTT
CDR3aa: CSVESTGHSTDTQYF

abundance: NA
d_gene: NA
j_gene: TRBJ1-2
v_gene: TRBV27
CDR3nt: TGTGCCAGCAGTTTATCGGAGTTTAACTATGGCTACACCTTC
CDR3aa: CASSLSEFNYGYTF

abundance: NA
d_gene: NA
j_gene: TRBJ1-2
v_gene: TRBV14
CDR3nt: TGTGCCAGCAGCCAAGCGACCCTTCCCCCGCTACATGGCTACACCTTC
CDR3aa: CASSQATLPPLHGYTF

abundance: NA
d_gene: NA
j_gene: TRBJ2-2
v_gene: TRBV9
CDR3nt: TGTGCCAGCAGCGTAGGGCCCCCAACACCCGGGGAGCTGTTTTTT
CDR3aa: CASSVGPPTPGELFF